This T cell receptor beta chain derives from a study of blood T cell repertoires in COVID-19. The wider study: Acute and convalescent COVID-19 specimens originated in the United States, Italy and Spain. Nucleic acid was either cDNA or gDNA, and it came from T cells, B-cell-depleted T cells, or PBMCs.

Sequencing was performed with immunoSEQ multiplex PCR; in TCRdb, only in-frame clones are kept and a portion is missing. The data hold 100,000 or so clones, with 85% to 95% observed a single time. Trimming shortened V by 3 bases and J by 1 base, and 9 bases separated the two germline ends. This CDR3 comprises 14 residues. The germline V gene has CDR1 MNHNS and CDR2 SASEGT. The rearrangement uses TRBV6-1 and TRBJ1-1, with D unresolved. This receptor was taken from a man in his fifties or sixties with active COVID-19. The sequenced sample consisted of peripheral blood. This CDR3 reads CASSDGLSNTEAFF. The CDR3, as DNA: TGTGCCAGCAGTGACGGACTCTCGAACACTGAAGCTTTCTTT.